This TCR beta chain was sequenced for a study of blood T cell repertoires in COVID-19. The CDR3 is made up of 19 amino acids. Germline V lookup: CDR1 LGHNA, CDR2 YNFKEQ. With 0 bases clipped from V and 0 bases from J, the junction kept 6 bases outside the gene matches. Assay used: immunoSEQ multiplex PCR; TCRdb lists only in-frame clones, some missing. The sample records 200,000 to 250,000 clones, around 90% being singletons. Specimen: PBMCs or T cells enriched from blood (not recorded which). The V gene is TRBV4-2, the J gene TRBJ2-6; TRBD2 matches 9 bases. The TCR sequence derives from a woman in her thirties who had recovered from COVID-19. CDR3 coding DNA: TGTGCCAGCAGCCAAGAACGGCTAGCGGGGTTCTCTGGGGCCAACGTCCTGACTTTC. Amino acids: CASSQERLAGFSGANVLTF.